This TCR beta chain was identified in a study of cytotoxic CD8 clonotypes in ibrutinib-treated CLL. The study's findings and limits: Clonality increased with ibrutinib response but returned toward baseline at progression.

Assay used: immunoSEQ multiplex PCR; TCRdb lists only in-frame clones, some missing. The table has 130,000 to 150,000 clones, 75% to 85% seen once. Cryopreserved PBMCs supplied about 2.1 micrograms of genomic DNA for TCR beta libraries. V dropped 1 base and J dropped 2 bases, with 5 bases sitting between them. CDR1 is SGHTA and CDR2 is FQGTGA in the germline V gene. The CDR3 has 13 amino acids. Regarding this clone: Its antigen is unknown.

The receptor's source is a human donor with chronic lymphocytic leukemia. The chain couples TRBV7-3 to TRBJ1-1; D gene ambiguous. The material sequenced was PBMCs, taken after 12 months of ibrutinib treatment. The CDR3 coding sequence is TGTGCCAGCAGCTTAAGTCGCAACACTGAAGCTTTCTTT. Translated: CASSLSRNTEAFF.